This passage covers 9 T cell receptor beta chains from one sample sequenced in a study of blood T cells in healthy people across ages. The second PCR ran about 6 to 11 cycles with a sample-barcoded 5' primer and J-beta primers. TCRdb recomputed calls from the 5' RACE reads with MiXCR, one row per CDR3 protein. The data show some 1.8 million distinct CDR3 sequences, approximately 40% seen once. The sequenced material came from blood. Source of these receptors: a human donor in good health.

The chain is built from TRBV21-1 and TRBJ1-1. TRBV21-1 is a recognized pseudogene. This CDR3 region has 15 residues. CDR3 region: CASSKVGGMNTEAFF. In DNA, the CDR3 is TGTGCCAGCAGCAAAGTTGGCGGTATGAACACTGAAGCTTTCTTT.

The table lists this clonotype with many counts. The genes are TRBV12-3 or TRBV12-4 and TRBJ1-6; D call uncertain. Trimming removed 6 bases at V and 6 bases at J, with 6 bases between. The CDR3 consists of 12 residues. CDR3 nucleotides: TGTGCCAGCAGCTTTGGTAATTCACCCCTCCACTTT. This sequence encodes CASSFGNSPLHF.

The gene calls are TRBV2 and TRBJ2-3, with D perhaps matching TRBD2 (5 bases). The CDR3 totals 14 residues. Germline V gene lookup returns CDR1 SNHLY and CDR2 FYNNEI. The V and J ends lost 2 bases and 8 bases respectively, with 14 bases between them. CDR3 nucleotide sequence: TGTGCCAGCAGTGAATCTGCGTTCGCGGGTACGCAGTATTTT. Protein product: CASSESAFAGTQYF.

This chain joins TRBV10-3 and TRBJ1-5, with unresolved D. Germline V lookup: CDR1 ENHRY, CDR2 SYGVKD. Trimming cost V 5 bases and J 0 bases, with 11 bases left between them. The CDR3 spans 15 residues. Here the CDR3 DNA reads TGTGCCATCAGTATGACGGGAATTAGCAATCAGCCCCAGCATTTT. Amino acid sequence: CAISMTGISNQPQHF.

For the CDR3, the DNA is TGTGCCAGCTCACCCCGACAGGGTACGCAAGAGACCCAGTACTTC. It yields the protein CASSPRQGTQETQYF. The chain employs TRBV18 and TRBJ2-5, with 7 bases identical to TRBD1. The CDR3 has 15 residues. J gave up 2 bases and V 3 bases, and 6 bases lay outside the gene matches. CDR1 is KGHSH, CDR2 LQKENI, per germline. The whole variable domain, filled in from reference TRBV18 and TRBJ2-5, reads NAGVMQNPRHLVRRRGQEARLRCSPMKGHSHVYWYRQLPEEGLKFMVYLQKENIIDESGMPKERFSAEFPKEGPSILRIQQVVRGDSAAYFCASSPRQGTQETQYFGPGTRLLVL.

V gene TRBV4-3 combines with J gene TRBJ1-2; no clear D gene. CDR1 is LGHNA, CDR2 YSLEER, per germline. The CDR3 extends over 15 amino acids. Trimming stripped 1 base from V and 4 bases from J, with 13 bases between. Here the CDR3 DNA reads TGCGCCAGCAGCCAAGGCCTGGGTACTGCCTATGGCTACACCTTC. Translation: CASSQGLGTAYGYTF.

The chain combines TRBV20-1 with TRBJ2-1, with TRBD2 matching over 12 bases. The trim removed 5 bases at V and 9 bases at J, leaving 14 bases unmatched. Germline CDR1 reads DFQATT; CDR2 reads SNEGSKA (reference sequence). CDR3 length: 16 residues. In nucleotides, the CDR3 is TGCAGTGCTGAAGCAGGTCTAGCGGGGGGGCTGGGTGAGCAGTTCTTC. It specifies CSAEAGLAGGLGEQFF.

This clonotype was observed a handful of times. The V call is TRBV13, the J call TRBJ2-1; 9 bases are shared with TRBD2. The germline gives CDR1 PRHDT, CDR2 FYEKMQ (reference sequence). J was trimmed by 6 bases and V by 7 bases; bases with no gene match: 7. The CDR3 is 14 residues long. Written as DNA, the CDR3 is TGTGCCAGCACCCTGCGGGGGGGCCTCAATGAGCAGTTCTTC. Translation gives CASTLRGGLNEQFF.

J is TRBJ1-2 and V is TRBV5-5; D is undetermined. Germline V lookup: CDR1 SGHKS, CDR2 YYEKEE (reference sequence). The length of the CDR3 is 12 residues. V shed 6 bases and J shed 4 bases, with 10 bases lying between them. The CDR3 region has the DNA TGTGCCAGCACCTTTGGTCTCTATGGCTACACCTTC. It encodes CASTFGLYGYTF.